A single T cell receptor beta chain is shown here with its context. Its antigen is not known. The data were taken from a study of shared clonotypes between healthy human individuals. Donors included only healthy HIV-negative adults lacking recent acute infections or vaccinations. The authors ran the assay at deep level. Data came from immunoSEQ multiplex PCR; TCRdb stores just in-frame clones and leaves some out. The sample consists of around 1.4 million clones, approximately 98.5% of them appearing once. CDR3 size: 14 residues. V was pared by 6 bases and J by 3 bases, with 15 bases between. Germline V lookup: CDR1 MDHEN, CDR2 SYDVKM. Notes on the study in general: Non-shared clonotypes showed lower generation probabilities than clonotypes common to all four donors. The represented genetic and exposure-history diversity was limited by the small number of donors.

The receptor's source is a man younger than 45 in good health. The sequencing input was naive CD4+ T cells sorted from blood. Subset indicated: CD45RA+ positively selected. The J gene is TRBJ2-7, the V gene TRBV28; tentatively, D is TRBD2 (5 bases). CDR3 loop: CASSVGGRDYEQYF. The DNA of the CDR3 is TGTGCCAGCAGCGTCGGAGGCCGGGACTACGAGCAGTACTTC. The full variable domain, completed using reference TRBV28 and TRBJ2-7, is DVKVTQSSRYLVKRTGEKVFLECVQDMDHENMFWYRQDPGLGLRLIYFSYDVKMKEKGDIPEGYSVSREKKERFSLILESASTNQTSMYLCASSVGGRDYEQYFGPGTRLTVT.